This paragraph reports one TCR beta chain. Its antigen is not known. Trimming took 6 bases from V and 4 from J; bases not matched to a gene: 15. CDR1 SGHVS and CDR2 FQNEAQ come from the germline V gene. This CDR3 region has 17 residues. This record belongs to a study of T cells in Graves' hyperthyroidism and ophthalmopathy. Amplification yielded TCR beta CDR3 regions, with RNA transcripts as the source. HTBI primers were the set used in a first-round RT-PCR of the TCR CDR3. TCRdb itself ran the multiplex PCR reads through MiXCR, one entry per CDR3 protein. The repertoire holds around 620,000 distinct CDR3 sequences, 46% seen once, with under 20% in the top ten. The study, taken as a whole, reports: Most thyroid clonotypes expanded above 0.001 appeared in blood too. For ophthalmopathy, model prediction preceded onset by a median roughly 6.3 months.

The sequenced material came from peripheral blood or thyroid tissue (not recorded which). The source is an adult woman with Graves' disease, either hyperthyroidism or ophthalmopathy (not recorded which). V gene TRBV7-8 combines with J gene TRBJ2-5; 9 positions match TRBD2. CDR3 amino acids: CASRPGPGGGAGETQYF. CDR3 DNA: TGTGCCAGCAGACCGGGCCCTGGCGGGGGGGCCGGAGAGACCCAGTACTTC.